This is a list of T cell receptor beta chains from one sample in a study of radiotherapy plus CTLA-4 blockade in lung cancer. Profiled with immunoSEQ multiplex PCR; TCRdb holds only in-frame clones, not every one. The table records over 75,000 clones, 80% to 85% of them present only once. Sample: peripheral blood, taken from a patient treated with radiotherapy plus ipilimumab. Receptors originate from a human donor with non-small cell lung cancer who had stable disease on radiotherapy plus ipilimumab. Each CDR3 is given with its conserved first and last residue. A D gene is named only where the DNA matches it firmly. A clone size is listed for some rows: how often the clone was seen (once, few, many), or a class if it is expanded.

d_gene: .
v_gene: TRBV7-9
j_gene: TRBJ2-1
abundance: .
CDR3nt: TGTGCCGGTAGGGGAGAGGGGCTCAATGAGCAGTTCTTC
CDR3aa: CAGRGEGLNEQFF

d_gene: .
v_gene: TRBV6-5
j_gene: TRBJ1-1
abundance: .
CDR3nt: TGTGCCAGCAGTTACCGGACAGCAACATCTGAAGCTTTCTTT
CDR3aa: CASSYRTATSEAFF

d_gene: .
v_gene: TRBV7-9
j_gene: TRBJ2-7
abundance: .
CDR3nt: TGTGCCAGCAGCGCCCCACCGGGACACATGGCTTACGAGCAGTACTTC
CDR3aa: CASSAPPGHMAYEQYF

d_gene: TRBD2
v_gene: TRBV7-6
j_gene: TRBJ2-6
abundance: .
CDR3nt: TGTGCCAGCAGTCATACGGGACTAGCGGGAGTTGGGGCCAACGTCCTGACTTTC
CDR3aa: CASSHTGLAGVGANVLTF

d_gene: .
v_gene: TRBV27
j_gene: TRBJ1-3
abundance: .
CDR3nt: TGTGCCAGCAGTATAAGCCCCTCTGGAAACACCATATATTTT
CDR3aa: CASSISPSGNTIYF

d_gene: .
v_gene: TRBV7-9
j_gene: TRBJ2-2
abundance: .
CDR3nt: TGTGCCAGCAGCTTCTCCGGGACGGCCACAGTCACCGGGGAGCTGTTTTTT
CDR3aa: CASSFSGTATVTGELFF

d_gene: .
v_gene: TRBV28
j_gene: TRBJ2-7
abundance: .
CDR3nt: TGTGCCAGCAGTTTTAGAGGGGACTACGAGCAGTACTTC
CDR3aa: CASSFRGDYEQYF

d_gene: TRBD1
v_gene: TRBV7-8
j_gene: TRBJ1-5
abundance: .
CDR3nt: TGTGCCAGCAACTTAGACGGGGGGACAGGGGGCAATCAGCCCCAGCATTTT
CDR3aa: CASNLDGGTGGNQPQHF

d_gene: .
v_gene: TRBV28
j_gene: TRBJ1-2
abundance: once
CDR3nt: TGTGCCAGCAGTACACAGGGCCCGAGTGGCTACACCTTC
CDR3aa: CASSTQGPSGYTF

d_gene: .
v_gene: TRBV5-1
j_gene: TRBJ2-5
abundance: .
CDR3nt: TGCGCCAGCAGCTACGGCTCTCCCACTCGTAAGGAGACCCAGTACTTC
CDR3aa: CASSYGSPTRKETQYF

d_gene: TRBD1
v_gene: TRBV4-1
j_gene: TRBJ1-1
abundance: .
CDR3nt: TGCGCCAGCAGCCACCCCCGGGACAGGGTAAACACTGAAGCTTTCTTT
CDR3aa: CASSHPRDRVNTEAFF

d_gene: TRBD1
v_gene: TRBV20-1
j_gene: TRBJ2-1
abundance: .
CDR3nt: TGCAGTGCTGAACAGGGGATGAGGCAGTTCTTC
CDR3aa: CSAEQGMRQFF

d_gene: .
v_gene: TRBV9
j_gene: TRBJ1-5
abundance: .
CDR3nt: TGTGCCAGCAGCGTAGCGGGGGGCTGGGATCAGCCCCAGCATTTT
CDR3aa: CASSVAGGWDQPQHF

d_gene: .
v_gene: TRBV4-1
j_gene: TRBJ1-1
abundance: .
CDR3nt: TGCGCCAGCAGCGAGAACACTGAAGCTTTCTTT
CDR3aa: CASSENTEAFF

d_gene: .
v_gene: TRBV5-6
j_gene: TRBJ1-2
abundance: .
CDR3nt: TGTGCCAGCAGCTTGTGGACGGGATGGCTTTATGGCTACACCTTC
CDR3aa: CASSLWTGWLYGYTF

d_gene: .
v_gene: TRBV29-1
j_gene: TRBJ1-5
abundance: .
CDR3nt: TGCAGCGTTCTCGGGACAAACAGCAATCAGCCCCAGCATTTT
CDR3aa: CSVLGTNSNQPQHF

d_gene: .
v_gene: TRBV21-1
j_gene: TRBJ2-5
abundance: .
CDR3nt: TGTGCCAGCAGGGCTTTACAGGGGGGATATCAGGAGACCCAGTACTTC
CDR3aa: CASRALQGGYQETQYF

d_gene: .
v_gene: TRBV6-1
j_gene: TRBJ1-2
abundance: .
CDR3nt: TGTGCCACGCAGGGGAGGGGTTCAACTGGCTACACCTTC
CDR3aa: CATQGRGSTGYTF

d_gene: .
v_gene: TRBV12-5
j_gene: TRBJ2-1
abundance: .
CDR3nt: TGTGCTAGTGGGTTAGACAATGAGCAGTTCTTC
CDR3aa: CASGLDNEQFF

d_gene: .
v_gene: TRBV7-6
j_gene: TRBJ1-2
abundance: .
CDR3nt: TGTGCCAGCAGAGGTCCGTCGGATGGCTACACCTTC
CDR3aa: CASRGPSDGYTF

d_gene: .
v_gene: TRBV27
j_gene: TRBJ1-2
abundance: few
CDR3nt: TGTGCCAGCCGAACACAGGGCTATGGCTACACCTTC
CDR3aa: CASRTQGYGYTF

d_gene: TRBD1
v_gene: TRBV19
j_gene: TRBJ1-1
abundance: .
CDR3nt: TGTGCCAGTAGCTCGGGACAGGGGGCGCTGGGCACTGAAGCTTTCTTT
CDR3aa: CASSSGQGALGTEAFF

d_gene: .
v_gene: TRBV27
j_gene: TRBJ1-2
abundance: .
CDR3nt: TGTGCCAGCAGTTTAGGCCGTCACTTGGATAGCTACACCTTC
CDR3aa: CASSLGRHLDSYTF

d_gene: TRBD1
v_gene: TRBV27
j_gene: TRBJ1-5
abundance: once
CDR3nt: TGTGCCAGCAGTTTCCTTACCGGGACAGGGCGTAATCAGCCCCAGCATTTT
CDR3aa: CASSFLTGTGRNQPQHF

d_gene: .
v_gene: TRBV28
j_gene: TRBJ2-7
abundance: .
CDR3nt: TGTGCCAGCAGTTTCGAGGGGTACGAGCAGTACTTC
CDR3aa: CASSFEGYEQYF

d_gene: TRBD1
v_gene: TRBV5-1
j_gene: TRBJ1-6
abundance: .
CDR3nt: TGCGCCAGCAGGTATCAGGGGGCGCAGGATTCACCCCTCCACTTT
CDR3aa: CASRYQGAQDSPLHF

d_gene: TRBD2
v_gene: TRBV4-2
j_gene: TRBJ2-1
abundance: .
CDR3nt: TGTGCCAGCACCCCCGGAGCGGGGGGGTACAATGAGCAGTTCTTC
CDR3aa: CASTPGAGGYNEQFF

d_gene: TRBD1
v_gene: TRBV29-1
j_gene: TRBJ2-7
abundance: .
CDR3nt: TGCAGCGCCGGCGGGTTCAGGGGGCGAGAGCAGTACTTC
CDR3aa: CSAGGFRGREQYF

d_gene: .
v_gene: TRBV7-2
j_gene: TRBJ1-5
abundance: .
CDR3nt: TGTGCCAGCAGCTTATGGGGTAATCAGCCCCAGCATTTT
CDR3aa: CASSLWGNQPQHF

d_gene: TRBD1
v_gene: TRBV15
j_gene: TRBJ1-5
abundance: .
CDR3nt: TGTGCCACCAGGCAGGGGGCACGCGATCAGCCCCAGCATTTT
CDR3aa: CATRQGARDQPQHF

d_gene: .
v_gene: TRBV30
j_gene: TRBJ1-5
abundance: .
CDR3nt: TGTGCCTGGAGCCCCGGACAGACATATCAAGAAGACAATCAGCCCCAGCATTTT
CDR3aa: CAWSPGQTYQEDNQPQHF

d_gene: .
v_gene: TRBV6-5
j_gene: TRBJ2-7
abundance: .
CDR3nt: TGTGCCAGCAGTTCCGCCTACGAGCAGTACTTC
CDR3aa: CASSSAYEQYF

d_gene: .
v_gene: TRBV7-3
j_gene: TRBJ1-1
abundance: .
CDR3nt: TGTGCCAGCAGCTTAACAGCCCGGAACACTGAAGCTTTCTTT
CDR3aa: CASSLTARNTEAFF

d_gene: TRBD1
v_gene: TRBV5-1
j_gene: TRBJ1-4
abundance: .
CDR3nt: TGCGCCAGTACAGGGGGGGATAATGAAAAACTGTTTTTT
CDR3aa: CASTGGDNEKLFF

d_gene: .
v_gene: TRBV5-1
j_gene: TRBJ2-3
abundance: .
CDR3nt: TGCGCCAGCAGGTACCCCCGACAGGTTTCTTCAAGTGCTAGCACAGATACGCAGTATTTT
CDR3aa: CASRYPRQVSSSASTDTQYF

d_gene: TRBD1
v_gene: TRBV28
j_gene: TRBJ2-7
abundance: .
CDR3nt: TGTGCCAGCAGTTTTAGGACAGGGGTTCACGAGCAGTACTTC
CDR3aa: CASSFRTGVHEQYF

d_gene: TRBD1
v_gene: TRBV28
j_gene: TRBJ1-5
abundance: .
CDR3nt: TGTGCCAGCAGTTTCTTACGCTCCGGGACAGGGGGGCCCCAGCATTTT
CDR3aa: CASSFLRSGTGGPQHF

d_gene: TRBD2
v_gene: TRBV4-2
j_gene: TRBJ2-3
abundance: .
CDR3nt: TGTGCCAGCAGCCAAGCGGCTAGCGGATACACAGATACGCAGTATTTT
CDR3aa: CASSQAASGYTDTQYF

d_gene: TRBD2
v_gene: TRBV18
j_gene: TRBJ2-1
abundance: once
CDR3nt: TGTGCCAGCTCACCCGAACAGCGAAAAACTAGCGGGAGGGCCGCCAATGAGCAGTTCTTC
CDR3aa: CASSPEQRKTSGRAANEQFF

d_gene: .
v_gene: TRBV29-1
j_gene: TRBJ2-5
abundance: .
CDR3nt: TGCAGCGTTGAAGGCTCGGGACCACACCAAGAGACCCAGTACTTC
CDR3aa: CSVEGSGPHQETQYF

d_gene: TRBD1
v_gene: TRBV10-1
j_gene: TRBJ2-3
abundance: .
CDR3nt: TGCGCCAGCAGTGGACAGGGGGTTGGAGATACGCAGTATTTT
CDR3aa: CASSGQGVGDTQYF

d_gene: .
v_gene: TRBV2
j_gene: TRBJ1-4
abundance: .
CDR3nt: TGTGCCAGCAGTGAACAGGTCGGCATCCTTAATGAAAAACTGTTTTTT
CDR3aa: CASSEQVGILNEKLFF

d_gene: .
v_gene: TRBV29-1
j_gene: TRBJ1-5
abundance: .
CDR3nt: TGCAGCGTTGTTGACGGCAATCAGCCCCAGCATTTT
CDR3aa: CSVVDGNQPQHF

d_gene: .
v_gene: TRBV28
j_gene: TRBJ1-5
abundance: once
CDR3nt: TGTGCCAGCAGTTTATTGGAGGGGAATCAGCCCCAGCATTTT
CDR3aa: CASSLLEGNQPQHF

d_gene: TRBD1
v_gene: TRBV7-3
j_gene: TRBJ2-1
abundance: .
CDR3nt: TGTGCCAGCAGCATAGGACAGGGGCAGAATGAGCAGTTCTTC
CDR3aa: CASSIGQGQNEQFF

d_gene: .
v_gene: TRBV15
j_gene: TRBJ1-5
abundance: .
CDR3nt: TGTGCCACCAGCAGAGACAGGTATCAGCCCCAGCATTTT
CDR3aa: CATSRDRYQPQHF

d_gene: .
v_gene: TRBV27
j_gene: TRBJ2-3
abundance: .
CDR3nt: TGTGCCAGCAGTTTATCCTCCCCTGGACACGCAGATACGCAGTATTTT
CDR3aa: CASSLSSPGHADTQYF

d_gene: .
v_gene: TRBV5-4
j_gene: TRBJ2-3
abundance: .
CDR3nt: TGTGCCAGCAGCTTTAATTTCCCAGATACGCAGTATTTT
CDR3aa: CASSFNFPDTQYF

d_gene: .
v_gene: TRBV7-9
j_gene: TRBJ1-2
abundance: few
CDR3nt: TGTGCCAGCTCAACAGGCCGTAATGGCTACACCTTC
CDR3aa: CASSTGRNGYTF

d_gene: .
v_gene: TRBV5-1
j_gene: TRBJ2-5
abundance: .
CDR3nt: TGCGCCAGCAGCTTGGGTCCAGGGAATGGGCAAGAGACCCAGTACTTC
CDR3aa: CASSLGPGNGQETQYF